This TCR beta chain was recovered during a study of T-cell memory formation after mild COVID-19. Overall study results and limits: There were some responding clones in pre-infection memory, which suggested that cross-reactive memory had joined.

The TCR alpha and TCR beta cDNA libraries, bearing sample barcodes and UMIs, were generated by 5'RACE using constant-segment primers. MiXCR was run by TCRdb on the 5' RACE reads, yielding one entry per CDR3 protein. Altogether under 200,000 distinct CDR3 sequences are present, roughly 31% being singletons, with the ten largest covering approximately 12%. With regard to this clonotype: What it binds is not known.

The specimen was PBMCs or a T cell subset sorted from them (not recorded which). This sequence was found in an adult woman who had mild COVID-19 (a few samples of this study predate the infection). Cell type and time point are not known.

CDR3 nucleotide sequence: TGTGCCAGCAGCCCGTCCCGGGGGCCTGCCCGCAAAATCGAGCAGTACTTC. Encoded protein: CASSPSRGPARKIEQYF. V and J are TRBV7-8 and TRBJ2-7, with D perhaps matching TRBD1 or TRBD2 (6 bases each). V was pared by 5 bases and J by 6 bases, with 26 bases between. The CDR3 has 17 residues. The germline V gene has CDR1 SGHVS and CDR2 FQNEAQ.